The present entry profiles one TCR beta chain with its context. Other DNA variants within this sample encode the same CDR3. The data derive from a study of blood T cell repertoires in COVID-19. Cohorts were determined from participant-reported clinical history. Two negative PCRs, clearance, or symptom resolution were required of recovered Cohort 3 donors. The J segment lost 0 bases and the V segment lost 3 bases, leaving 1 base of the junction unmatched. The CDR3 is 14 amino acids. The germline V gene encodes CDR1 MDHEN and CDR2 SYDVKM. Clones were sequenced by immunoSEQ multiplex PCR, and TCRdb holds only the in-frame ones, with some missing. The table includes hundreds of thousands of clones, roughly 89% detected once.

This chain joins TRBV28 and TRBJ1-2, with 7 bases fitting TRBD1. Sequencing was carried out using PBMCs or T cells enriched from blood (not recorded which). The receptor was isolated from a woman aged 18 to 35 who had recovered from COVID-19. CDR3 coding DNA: TGTGCCAGCAGTTTGGGGACAGCTAACTATGGCTACACCTTC. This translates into CASSLGTANYGYTF.